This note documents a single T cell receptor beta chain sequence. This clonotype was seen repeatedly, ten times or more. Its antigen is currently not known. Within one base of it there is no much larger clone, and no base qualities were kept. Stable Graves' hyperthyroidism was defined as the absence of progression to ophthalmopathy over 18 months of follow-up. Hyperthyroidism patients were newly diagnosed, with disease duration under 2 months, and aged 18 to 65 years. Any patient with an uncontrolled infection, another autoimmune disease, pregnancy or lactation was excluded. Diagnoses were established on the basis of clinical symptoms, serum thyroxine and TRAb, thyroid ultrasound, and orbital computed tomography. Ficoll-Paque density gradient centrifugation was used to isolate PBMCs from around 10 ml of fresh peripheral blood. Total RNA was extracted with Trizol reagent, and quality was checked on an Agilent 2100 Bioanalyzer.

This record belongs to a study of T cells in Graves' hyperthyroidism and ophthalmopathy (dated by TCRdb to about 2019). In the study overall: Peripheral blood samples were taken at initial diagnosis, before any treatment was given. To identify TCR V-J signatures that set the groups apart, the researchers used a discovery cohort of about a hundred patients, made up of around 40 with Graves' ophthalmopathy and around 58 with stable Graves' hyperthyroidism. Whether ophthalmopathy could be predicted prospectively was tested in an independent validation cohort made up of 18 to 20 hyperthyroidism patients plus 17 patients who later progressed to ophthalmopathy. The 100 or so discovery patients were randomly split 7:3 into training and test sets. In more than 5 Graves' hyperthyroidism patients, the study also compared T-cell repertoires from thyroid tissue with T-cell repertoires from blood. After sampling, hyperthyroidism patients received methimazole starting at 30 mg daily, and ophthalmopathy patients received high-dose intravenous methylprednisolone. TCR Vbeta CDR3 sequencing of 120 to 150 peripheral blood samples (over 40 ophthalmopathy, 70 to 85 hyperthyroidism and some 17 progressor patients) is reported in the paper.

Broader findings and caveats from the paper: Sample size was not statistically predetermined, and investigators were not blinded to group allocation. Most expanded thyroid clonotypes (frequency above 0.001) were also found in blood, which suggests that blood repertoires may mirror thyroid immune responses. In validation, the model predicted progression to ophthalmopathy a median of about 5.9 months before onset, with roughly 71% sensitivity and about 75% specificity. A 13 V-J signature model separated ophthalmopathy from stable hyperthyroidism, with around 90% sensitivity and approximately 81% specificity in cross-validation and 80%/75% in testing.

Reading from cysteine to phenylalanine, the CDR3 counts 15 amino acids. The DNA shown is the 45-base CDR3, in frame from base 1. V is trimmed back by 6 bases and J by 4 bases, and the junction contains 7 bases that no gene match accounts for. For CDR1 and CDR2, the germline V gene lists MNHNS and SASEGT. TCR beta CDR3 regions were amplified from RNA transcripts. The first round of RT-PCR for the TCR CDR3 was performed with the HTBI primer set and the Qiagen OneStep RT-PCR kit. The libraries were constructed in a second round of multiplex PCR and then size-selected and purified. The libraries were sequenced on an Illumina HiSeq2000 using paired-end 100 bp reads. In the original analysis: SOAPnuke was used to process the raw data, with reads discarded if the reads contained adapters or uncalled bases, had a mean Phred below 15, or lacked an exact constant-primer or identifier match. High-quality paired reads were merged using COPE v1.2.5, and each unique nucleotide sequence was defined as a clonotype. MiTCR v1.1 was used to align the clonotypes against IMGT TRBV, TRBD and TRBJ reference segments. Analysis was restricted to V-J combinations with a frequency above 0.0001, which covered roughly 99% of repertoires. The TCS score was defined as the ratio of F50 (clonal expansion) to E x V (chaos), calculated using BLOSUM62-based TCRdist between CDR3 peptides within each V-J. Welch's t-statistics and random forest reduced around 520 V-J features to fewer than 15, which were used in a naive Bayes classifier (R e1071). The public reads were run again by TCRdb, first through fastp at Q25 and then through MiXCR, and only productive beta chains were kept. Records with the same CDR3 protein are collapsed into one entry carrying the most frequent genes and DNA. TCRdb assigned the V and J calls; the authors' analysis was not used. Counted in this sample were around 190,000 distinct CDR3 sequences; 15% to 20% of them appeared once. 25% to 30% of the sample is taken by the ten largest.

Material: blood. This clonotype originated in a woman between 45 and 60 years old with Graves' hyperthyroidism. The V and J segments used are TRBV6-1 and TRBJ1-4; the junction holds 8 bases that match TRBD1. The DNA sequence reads TGTGCCAGCAGCCATGACAGGGGTCTTAATGAAAAACTGTTTTTT. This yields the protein CASSHDRGLNEKLFF.